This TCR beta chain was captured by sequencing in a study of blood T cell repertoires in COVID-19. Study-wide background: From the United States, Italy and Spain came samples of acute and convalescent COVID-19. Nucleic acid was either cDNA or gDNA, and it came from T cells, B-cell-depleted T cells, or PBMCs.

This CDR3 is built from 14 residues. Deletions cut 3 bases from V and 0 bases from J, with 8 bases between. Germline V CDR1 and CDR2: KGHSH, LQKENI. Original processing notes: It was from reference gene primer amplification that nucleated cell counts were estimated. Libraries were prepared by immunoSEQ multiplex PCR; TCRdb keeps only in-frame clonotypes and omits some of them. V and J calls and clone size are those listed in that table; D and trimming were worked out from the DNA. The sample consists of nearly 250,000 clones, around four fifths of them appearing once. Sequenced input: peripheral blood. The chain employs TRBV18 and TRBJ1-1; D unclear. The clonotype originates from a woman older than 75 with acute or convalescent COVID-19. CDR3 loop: CASSPAGMNTEAFF. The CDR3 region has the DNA TGTGCCAGCTCACCGGCCGGGATGAACACTGAAGCTTTCTTT.